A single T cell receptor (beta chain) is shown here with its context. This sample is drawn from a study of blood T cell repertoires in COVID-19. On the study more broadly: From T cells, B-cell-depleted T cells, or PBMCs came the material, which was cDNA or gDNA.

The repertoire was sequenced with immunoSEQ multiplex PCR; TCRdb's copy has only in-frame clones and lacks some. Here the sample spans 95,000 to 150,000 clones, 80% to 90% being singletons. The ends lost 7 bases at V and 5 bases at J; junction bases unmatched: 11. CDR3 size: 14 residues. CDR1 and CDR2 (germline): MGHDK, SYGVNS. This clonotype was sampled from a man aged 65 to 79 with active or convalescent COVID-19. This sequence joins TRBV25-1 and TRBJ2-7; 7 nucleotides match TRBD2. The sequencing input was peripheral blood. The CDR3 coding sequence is TGTGCCAGCACCCGAGCGGGGACCTTCGACGAGCAGTACTTC. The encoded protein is CASTRAGTFDEQYF.